This T cell receptor (beta chain) was sequenced for a study of tumor-infiltrating lymphocytes in primary liver carcinoma. With 500 ng total RNA as template and a constant-region primer, TCR beta cDNA was made. Amplification in three nested multiplex PCR rounds with slightly modified ARM-PCR gave rise to TCR beta libraries. Each of the first two PCR rounds ran roughly 9 cycles with TRBV1-TRBV30 forward and C-beta reverse primers. TCRdb ran MiXCR on the multiplex PCR reads and lists one entry per CDR3 protein. The sample shows fewer than 90,000 distinct CDR3 sequences, 72% of them seen only once. Unsorted bulk tissue of roughly 20-31 mg yielded co-extracted RNA and DNA. This clonotype occurred many times. The CDR3 has 15 amino acids. Trimming took off 1 base at V and 3 bases at J, with 8 bases between the two ends. CDR1 and CDR2 from the germline V gene are KGHDR and SFDVKD.

V gene TRBV24-1 combines with J gene TRBJ2-2; weak D call: TRBD2 (5 bases). The sequencing input was liver tumor tissue from sampling region 1. Subset defined: tumor region T1, superior pole. The TCR sequence derives from a man aged 35 to 55 with primary liver carcinoma and hepatitis B virus infection. This CDR3 is CATSDLARDTGELFF. The CDR3 DNA sequence: TGTGCCACCAGTGATTTAGCGCGGGACACCGGGGAGCTGTTTTTT.